What follows are 31 T cell receptor beta chains derived from one specimen sequenced in a study of blood T cell repertoires in COVID-19 (dated by TCRdb to the early 2020s). The library was generated by the immunoSEQ multiplex PCR assay. In TCRdb, the immuneACCESS table is reduced to in-frame sequences with V and J assigned. These tables do not hold every clone; where another copy was compared, an unresolved V gene accounts for under half, and the others remain unexplained. This sample is represented by more than 100,000 clones; about 88% of them were singletons. Clones ranked in the top ten supply about a sixth of the sample. The sequenced sample consisted of peripheral blood. These receptors came from an elderly woman with acute or convalescent COVID-19.

This chain links TRBV12-3 or TRBV12-4 with TRBJ1-1, with D unresolved. Trimming removed 6 bases at V and 2 bases at J, with 10 bases between. This CDR3 is 13 amino acids long. The CDR3 DNA is TGTGCCAGCAGCCCAGGAGGAAACACTGAAGCTTTCTTT. This gives the protein CASSPGGNTEAFF.

About this clone itself: Other DNA sequences of this sample code for an identical CDR3. This chain links TRBV5-4 with TRBJ2-3; no clear D gene. The CDR3 sequence is 13 residues long. Germline V gene data show CDR1 as SGHNT and CDR2 as YYREEE (reference sequence). The germline V and J ends were trimmed by 0 bases and 1 base, with 3 bases remaining between them. The CDR3 nucleotides are TGTGCCAGCAGCTTGGCAGGCACAGATACGCAGTATTTT. Amino acid sequence: CASSLAGTDTQYF.

This chain uses TRBV7-9 with TRBJ1-4; TRBD1 matches at 7 bases. The J segment lost 6 bases and the V segment lost 8 bases, leaving 9 bases of the junction unmatched. From germline, CDR1 is SEHNR and CDR2 FQNEAQ (reference sequence). CDR3 length: 14 residues. This CDR3 is CASAQGTADEKLFF. The CDR3 nucleotides read TGTGCCAGCGCCCAAGGGACAGCAGATGAAAAACTGTTTTTT.

This clone was found once. The CDR3 sequence is CASSLGQKPMNTEAFF. CDR3 sequence (DNA): TGTGCCAGCAGCCTAGGACAGAAGCCCATGAACACTGAAGCTTTCTTT. The rearrangement uses TRBV7-9 and TRBJ1-1; TRBD1 might be the D (6 bases). The CDR3 consists of 16 residues. Germline lookup yields CDR1 SEHNR and CDR2 FQNEAQ (reference sequence). Trimming stripped 5 bases from V and 0 bases from J, with 16 bases between.

This clone came up once. The V call is TRBV10-2, the J call TRBJ2-7, with D tentatively TRBD1 (6 bases). The germline V and J ends were trimmed by 4 bases and 1 base, with 11 bases remaining between them. This CDR3 is built from 14 residues. Per the germline V gene, CDR1 is WSHSY and CDR2 is SAAADI. DNA of the CDR3: TGCGCCAGCAGTGCGTCAGGACAGTCCTACGAGCAGTACTTC. Translating gives CASSASGQSYEQYF.

As concerns this clone: Relative to the germline gene, one junction end is altered; a read error may explain this. The CDR3, as DNA: TGCAGTGCTAGCCGGGACTCCATGAACTTC. Amino acids: CSASRDSMNF. This chain links TRBV20-1 with TRBJ2-5; D is perhaps TRBD2 (6 bases). The germline CDR1 and CDR2 sequences are DFQATT and SNEGSKA (reference sequence). The CDR3 sequence is 10 residues long.

Only a few counts were recorded for this clone. The chain couples TRBV7-9 to TRBJ2-7; a weak D match, TRBD1 (5 bases). V dropped 11 bases and J dropped 2 bases, with 19 bases sitting between them. Germline lookup yields CDR1 SEHNR and CDR2 FQNEAQ (reference sequence). The CDR3 is 14 amino acids. The DNA for the CDR3 is TGTGCCGCCAGCCCCGGCAGGGCTACCTACGAGCAGTACTTC. Translated: CAASPGRATYEQYF.

The genes are TRBV5-1 and TRBJ2-1; D possibly corresponds to TRBD1 (6 bases). CDR1 and CDR2 from the germline V gene are SGHRS and YFSETQ. Trimming shortened V by 4 bases and J by 2 bases, and 16 bases separated the two germline ends. The length of the CDR3 is 16 residues. The CDR3 region is CASSRSDRLTYNEQFF. The CDR3 DNA sequence: TGCGCCAGCAGCAGGTCCGACAGGCTTACCTACAATGAGCAGTTCTTC.

The gene calls are TRBV27 and TRBJ2-1, with TRBD2 matching over 10 bases. V lost 6 bases and J lost 6; bases outside the gene matches: 5. The CDR3 is 14 amino acids. From germline, CDR1 is MNHEY and CDR2 SMNVEV (reference sequence). This CDR3 reads CASSLAGALNEQFF. The CDR3, as DNA: TGTGCCAGCAGCCTAGCGGGAGCCCTCAATGAGCAGTTCTTC.

The chain joins TRBV19 to TRBJ1-4; tentative D call: TRBD1 (5 bases). Trimming pared 6 bases from V and 5 bases from J, leaving 16 bases between. From germline, CDR1 is LNHDA and CDR2 SQIVND (reference sequence). The CDR3 is made up of 15 amino acids. DNA of the CDR3: TGTGCCAGTAGCCCTCGGGGGTCGGTAAATGAAAAACTGTTTTTT. Residues: CASSPRGSVNEKLFF.

The J gene is TRBJ2-2, the V gene TRBV5-1, with D possibly matching TRBD1 (6 bases). Germline assignment: CDR1 SGHRS and CDR2 YFSETQ. The length of the CDR3 is 15 residues. V was cut by 2 bases and J by 4 bases, with 12 bases left in between. CDR3 protein: CASSLPGTSTGELFF. CDR3 DNA: TGCGCCAGCAGCTTACCTGGGACATCCACCGGGGAGCTGTTTTTT. The full variable domain, with the rest looked up from reference TRBV5-1 and TRBJ2-2, is KAGVTQTPRYLIKTRGQQVTLSCSPISGHRSVSWYQQTPGQGLQFLFEYFSETQRNKGNFPGRFSGRQFSNSRSEMNVSTLELGDSALYLCASSLPGTSTGELFFGEGSRLTVL.

The chain couples TRBV2 to TRBJ2-3; 8 bases are a match to TRBD2. Germline V gene sequence: CDR1 SNHLY, CDR2 FYNNEI. The CDR3 length is 17 residues. V shed 6 bases and J 3 bases; nucleotides not matched to a gene: 14. The DNA for the CDR3 is TGTGCCAGCAGGGCCTACGAGCGGGAGAGGTTAACAGATACGCAGTATTTT. Its translation is CASRAYERERLTDTQYF.

This clone was recorded once. The chain has TRBV5-1 and TRBJ2-3; 10 bases fit TRBD1. J gave up 1 base and V 5 bases, and 4 bases lay outside the gene matches. CDR1 SGHRS and CDR2 YFSETQ come from the germline V gene. The CDR3 has 15 residues. The CDR3: CASSRQGAGTDTQYF. CDR3 bases: TGCGCCAGCAGTAGACAGGGGGCTGGCACAGATACGCAGTATTTT. Looking up the rest from reference TRBV5-1 and TRBJ2-3 gives the full variable domain: KAGVTQTPRYLIKTRGQQVTLSCSPISGHRSVSWYQQTPGQGLQFLFEYFSETQRNKGNFPGRFSGRQFSNSRSEMNVSTLELGDSALYLCASSRQGAGTDTQYFGPGTRLTVL.

The CDR3 here is CASSLAEASQFF. The CDR3 nucleotides are TGTGCCAGCAGCTTAGCGGAGGCTAGCCAGTTCTTC. This chain links TRBV7-2 with TRBJ2-1; D may be TRBD2 (5 bases). The CDR3 has 12 amino acids. V lost 0 bases to trimming and J lost 13 bases, with 10 bases between them. Germline V gene lookup returns CDR1 SGHTA and CDR2 FQGNSA.

V and J are TRBV3-1 (or the pseudogene TRBV3-2) and TRBJ1-1; TRBD1 matches 8 bases. Germline-derived CDR1 and CDR2 are LGHDT and YNNKEL (reference sequence). The CDR3 sequence is 16 residues long. Trimming removed 2 bases from V and 1 base from J; junction bases left unmatched: 6. CDR3 loop: CASSQNQGAKNTEAFF. The DNA for the CDR3 is TGTGCCAGCAGCCAAAACCAGGGGGCGAAGAACACTGAAGCTTTCTTT.

V is TRBV2 and J is TRBJ2-2, with 10 positions matching TRBD1. The CDR3 runs to 15 residues. The ends lost 6 bases at V and 5 bases at J; junction bases unmatched: 6. CDR1 is SNHLY, CDR2 FYNNEI, per germline. The CDR3 region has the DNA TGTGCCAGCAGCCCTCGGACAGGGGGGACCGGGGAGCTGTTTTTT. Encoded protein: CASSPRTGGTGELFF.

The rearrangement uses TRBV6-5 and TRBJ1-2; 7 bases align to TRBD1. V was pared by 5 bases and J by 8 bases, with 5 bases of the junction left unmatched. Germline V gene lookup returns CDR1 MNHEY and CDR2 SVGAGI. The CDR3 consists of 12 residues. This chain's CDR3 is CASSHRGGGYTF. The CDR3 DNA reads TGTGCCAGCAGTCACAGGGGAGGCGGCTACACCTTC.

This clone was seen just once. The chain uses TRBV7-2 and TRBJ1-1, with 10 bases lining up with TRBD1. V dropped 5 bases and J dropped 5; count of bases not matched to a gene: 5. Germline V gene data show CDR1 as SGHTA and CDR2 as FQGNSA. This CDR3 is built from 14 residues. The CDR3 DNA follows: TGTGCCAGCAGCCCGACAGGGGGCCTAACTGAAGCTTTCTTT. This translates into CASSPTGGLTEAFF. Looking up the rest from reference TRBV7-2 and TRBJ1-1 gives the full variable domain: GAGVSQSPSNKVTEKGKDVELRCDPISGHTALYWYRQSLGQGLEFLIYFQGNSAPDKSGLPSDRFSAERTGGSVSTLTIQRTQQEDSAVYLCASSPTGGLTEAFFGQGTRLTVV.

The chain employs TRBV13 and TRBJ2-6; the D gene is possibly TRBD1 (6 bases). Trimming pared 5 bases from V and 1 base from J, leaving 18 bases between. The CDR3 covers 18 residues. Germline CDR1 and CDR2: PRHDT and FYEKMQ (reference sequence). CDR3 DNA sequence: TGTGCCAGCAGCCCGTGGACAGATGTGGTATCTGGGGCCAACGTCCTGACTTTC. Amino acid sequence: CASSPWTDVVSGANVLTF.

The chain employs TRBV7-9 and TRBJ1-1, with D tentatively TRBD1 (5 bases). In germline, CDR1 is SEHNR, CDR2 FQNEAQ (reference sequence). The germline V and J ends were trimmed by 0 bases and 2 bases, with 7 bases remaining between them. This CDR3 is built from 14 residues. The CDR3 loop is CASSLARENTEAFF. The DNA for the CDR3 is TGTGCCAGCAGCTTAGCCAGGGAAAACACTGAAGCTTTCTTT.

The chain is built from TRBV10-1 and TRBJ2-7, with 10 bases fitting TRBD1. V dropped 8 bases and J dropped 6; count of bases not matched to a gene: 16. CDR1 WNHNN and CDR2 SYGVQD come from the germline V gene (reference sequence). The CDR3 consists of 16 residues. The CDR3 spells CASPKVGGTGVVEQYF. CDR3 sequence (DNA): TGCGCCAGCCCCAAGGTGGGCGGGACAGGGGTGGTCGAGCAGTACTTC.

The chain employs TRBV3-1 (or the pseudogene TRBV3-2) and TRBJ2-2; a weak D match, TRBD1 (6 bases). Germline-derived CDR1 and CDR2 are LGHDT and YNNKEL (reference sequence). The CDR3 is 18 amino acids. V lost 2 bases, J lost 4 bases, and 20 bases lay in between. CDR3 sequence (DNA): TGTGCCAGCAGCCAACCCTATAGACAGGCCGGACCCACCGGGGAGCTGTTTTTT. Translating gives CASSQPYRQAGPTGELFF.

Only a few counts were recorded for this clone. The CDR3 coding sequence is TGTGCCAGCGGCTCAGGCTCTGGAAACACCATATATTTT. Translation gives CASGSGSGNTIYF. The chain combines TRBV6-5 with TRBJ1-3, with D unclear. Germline V lookup: CDR1 MNHEY, CDR2 SVGAGI. Trimming pared 8 bases from V and 0 bases from J, leaving 8 bases between. The CDR3 spans 13 residues.

V usage is TRBV7-9 and J usage is TRBJ2-1, with D possibly matching TRBD1 (5 bases). This CDR3 region has 12 residues. Trimming cost V 5 bases and J 9 bases, with 11 bases left between them. CDR1 is SEHNR and CDR2 is FQNEAQ in the germline V gene (reference sequence). The CDR3 region is CASSVHRGEQFF. The CDR3 DNA follows: TGTGCCAGCAGCGTACATAGGGGTGAGCAGTTCTTC.

The rearrangement links TRBV6-5 to TRBJ1-1; D not certain. The germline CDR1 and CDR2 sequences are MNHEY and SVGAGI. CDR3 length equals 12 residues. Trimming removed 6 bases from V and 0 bases from J, with 5 bases in between. The CDR3 reads CASSSVNTEAFF. The CDR3 DNA reads TGTGCCAGCAGCTCGGTGAACACTGAAGCTTTCTTT.

The chain joins TRBV5-8 to TRBJ2-3; 7 bases align to TRBD2. V shed 4 bases and J 6 bases; nucleotides not matched to a gene: 14. The V gene's germline CDR1 is SGHTS and CDR2 YDEGEE. The CDR3 is made up of 16 amino acids. CDR3: CASSSLAESLVDTQYF. In DNA form, the CDR3 reads TGTGCCAGCAGCAGCCTAGCGGAATCGTTGGTGGATACGCAGTATTTT.

The genes are TRBV15 and TRBJ1-5; D is uncertain. The germline V gene encodes CDR1 LNHNV and CDR2 YYDKDF (reference sequence). This CDR3 comprises 15 residues. V was shortened by 0 bases and J by 5 bases, with 11 bases between the two germline ends. The CDR3 is CATSRDGQEYQPQHF. CDR3 coding DNA: TGTGCCACCAGCAGAGATGGCCAGGAATATCAGCCCCAGCATTTT. The full variable domain, its missing parts supplied by reference TRBV15 and TRBJ1-5, is DAMVIQNPRYQVTQFGKPVTLSCSQTLNHNVMYWYQQKSSQAPKLLFHYYDKDFNNEADTPDNFQSRRPNTSFCFLDIRSPGLGDTAMYLCATSRDGQEYQPQHFGDGTRLSIL.

This sequence joins TRBV7-8 and TRBJ2-1, with 10 positions matching TRBD2. Germline-derived CDR1 and CDR2 are SGHVS and FQNEAQ. The CDR3 length is 17 residues. V dropped 5 bases and J dropped 3; count of bases not matched to a gene: 10. The DNA of the CDR3 is TGTGCCAGCAGCCAGCGGACTAGCGGAGGTCTCTACAATGAGCAGTTCTTC. Translated: CASSQRTSGGLYNEQFF.

The rearrangement links TRBV7-9 to TRBJ2-7; the match to TRBD2 covers 9 bases. Trimming removed 5 bases from V and 4 bases from J; junction bases left unmatched: 6. The CDR3 totals 14 residues. Germline CDR1 SEHNR, CDR2 FQNEAQ (reference sequence). DNA of the CDR3: TGTGCCAGCAGCCCGACTAGCGGAATGTACGAGCAGTACTTC. Protein product: CASSPTSGMYEQYF.

The rearrangement joins TRBV4-1 to TRBJ2-7, with no clear D. CDR3 length: 16 amino acids. Germline CDR1 MGHRA, CDR2 YSYEKL. The V and J ends lost 0 bases and 1 base respectively, with 13 bases between them. CDR3 region: CASSQENLLQSYEQYF. Here the CDR3 DNA reads TGCGCCAGCAGCCAAGAGAACCTCCTCCAGTCCTACGAGCAGTACTTC.

The chain has TRBV4-3 and TRBJ2-1; no reliable D call. The germline V and J ends were trimmed by 0 bases and 0 bases, with 12 bases remaining between them. The CDR3 sequence is 17 residues long. CDR1 is LGHNA, CDR2 YSLEER, per germline. As DNA, the CDR3 is TGCGCCAGCAGCCAAGATGAGCGCCCTTTCTCCTACAATGAGCAGTTCTTC. Protein product: CASSQDERPFSYNEQFF.